This T cell receptor (beta chain) was captured in a study of OX40 agonist ivuxolimab in advanced cancers. For the study at large: Ivuxolimab, which patients received intravenously every 2 weeks, was dosed at 0.01 to 10 mg/kg.

CDR1 is SGHNT and CDR2 is YYREEE in the germline V gene (reference sequence). V dropped 6 bases and J dropped 9 bases, with 31 bases sitting between them. CDR3 length: 18 residues. The table came from immunoSEQ multiplex PCR; TCRdb's copy has only in-frame clones and leaves some out. The top ten clones hold over 2.5% of a sample with fewer than 85,000 clones, roughly 90% of them seen once. This TCR came from an adult with an advanced solid tumor such as melanoma, head and neck, liver or kidney cancer. The chain carries TRBV5-4 and TRBJ2-1, with D perhaps matching TRBD1 or TRBD2 (7 bases each). The specimen was CD4+ or CD8+ T cells sorted from blood, collected in a trial of the OX40 agonist ivuxolimab. The CDR3 here is CASNLYRQGGVRRGEQFF. The CDR3, as DNA: TGTGCCAGCAACCTCTACCGACAGGGAGGGGTAAGAAGGGGTGAGCAGTTCTTC. Filled out from reference TRBV5-4 and TRBJ2-1, the complete variable domain reads ETGVTQSPTHLIKTRGQQVTLRCSSQSGHNTVSWYQQALGQGPQFIFQYYREEENGRGNFPPRFSGLQFPNYSSELNVNALELDDSALYLCASNLYRQGGVRRGEQFFGPGTRLTVL.